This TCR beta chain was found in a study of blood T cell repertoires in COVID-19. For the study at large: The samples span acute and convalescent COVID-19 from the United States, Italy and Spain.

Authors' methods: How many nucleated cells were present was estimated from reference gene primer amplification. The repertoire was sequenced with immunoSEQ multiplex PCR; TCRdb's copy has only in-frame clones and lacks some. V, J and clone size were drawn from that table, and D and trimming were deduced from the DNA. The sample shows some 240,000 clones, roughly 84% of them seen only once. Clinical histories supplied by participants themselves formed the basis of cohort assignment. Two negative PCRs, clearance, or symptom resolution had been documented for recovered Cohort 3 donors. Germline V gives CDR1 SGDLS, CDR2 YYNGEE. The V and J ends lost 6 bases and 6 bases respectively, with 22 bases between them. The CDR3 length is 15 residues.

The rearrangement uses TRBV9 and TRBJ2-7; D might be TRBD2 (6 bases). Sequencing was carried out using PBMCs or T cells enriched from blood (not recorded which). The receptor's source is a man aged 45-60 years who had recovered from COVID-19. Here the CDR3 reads CASTRGLGPEGEQYF. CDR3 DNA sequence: TGTGCCAGCACGAGGGGACTCGGGCCCGAGGGCGAGCAGTACTTC.